The present TCR beta chain was sequenced within a study of T cells in Graves' hyperthyroidism and ophthalmopathy. Looking at the study overall: Blood from the periphery was taken at initial diagnosis, before any treatment. General study results and limits: Also found in blood were most expanded thyroid clonotypes above 0.001.

TCR beta CDR3 regions were amplified from RNA. TCR CDR3 underwent first-round RT-PCR with the HTBI primer set. A single record per CDR3 protein comes from TCRdb applying MiXCR to the multiplex PCR reads. The sample consists of more than 650,000 distinct CDR3 sequences, about 14% of them appearing once. The patients, who ranged from 18 to 65 in age, presented with newly diagnosed hyperthyroidism lasting under 2 months. Investigators excluded patients with uncontrolled infection, other autoimmune disease, pregnancy or lactation. V lost 6 bases to trimming and J lost 4 bases; unmatched junction nucleotides: 5. The CDR3 runs to 13 residues. Germline-derived CDR1 and CDR2 are MNHEY and SMNVEV (reference sequence). This clonotype was counted only a few times. As yet, its antigen is unknown.

Sequenced input: blood. The chain carries TRBV27 and TRBJ1-1; 7 positions match TRBD1. The TCR comes from a woman aged 18-29 years with Graves' hyperthyroidism. CDR3 coding DNA: TGTGCCAGCAGCCTCAGGGGGTTCACTGAAGCTTTCTTT. This codes for CASSLRGFTEAFF.